The rows below give T cell receptor beta chains drawn from one sample of a study of OX40 agonist ivuxolimab in advanced cancers. Only in-frame clones appear in the TCRdb table, and some are missing; sequencing was by immunoSEQ multiplex PCR. The sample shows about 88,000 clones, around nine tenths of them seen only once. The starting material was CD4+ or CD8+ T cells sorted from blood, obtained in a trial of the OX40 agonist ivuxolimab. The receptors stem from an adult with an advanced solid tumor such as melanoma, head and neck, liver or kidney cancer. CDR3s include the opening cysteine and the closing phenylalanine or tryptophan.

J gene	CDR3 length	V gene	CDR3 protein
TRBJ2-7	15	TRBV7-9	CASSLKAGGSYEQYF
TRBJ1-2	13	TRBV5-4	CASSRRDSYGYTF
TRBJ2-6	17	TRBV27	CASGRDRGLSGANVLTF
TRBJ2-5	15	TRBV19	CASSIRVAGQETQYF
TRBJ2-4	13	TRBV7-9	CASTGQGGNIQYF
TRBJ2-5	14	TRBV18	CASSPQGAQETQYF
TRBJ1-1	18	TRBV5-1	CASSLAAGGTGGSTEAFF
TRBJ2-1	14	TRBV19	CASSPRGPYNEQFF
TRBJ2-3	15	TRBV6-5	CASRSPSGGADTQYF
TRBJ1-4	18	TRBV5-1	CASRSTGTGGRTNEKLFF
TRBJ1-2	12	TRBV7-6	CASSLEQGDYTF
TRBJ2-2	14	TRBV30	CAWKALRYTGELFF
TRBJ1-4	16	TRBV4-3	CASSQEVTGMNEKLFF
TRBJ1-4	12	TRBV11-2	CASSFAGEKLFF
TRBJ2-3	14	TRBV18	CASSPQGATDTQYF
TRBJ2-5	13	TRBV30	CAWNRGLGETQYF
TRBJ2-1	12	TRBV6-5	CASSLAGGEQFF
TRBJ1-3	13	TRBV18	CASSPTGGNTIYF
TRBJ1-6	12	TRBV5-1	CASSRGDSPLHF
.	11	TRBV20-1	CSARGSYEQYF
TRBJ1-1	12	TRBV7-9	CASSQDIPEAFF
TRBJ2-1	17	TRBV11-3	CASSFSGGESSYNEQFF
TRBJ2-5	14	TRBV2	CANSRGVGQETQYF
TRBJ2-7	16	TRBV9	CASSVGGLAASYEQYF
TRBJ2-6	18	TRBV10-3	CAISPGLAGGGGANVLTF
TRBJ2-7	12	TRBV7-9	CATGRRGYEQYF
TRBJ2-7	13	TRBV6-5	CASWRGYPYEQYF
TRBJ2-3	15	TRBV18	CASSPGTASTDTQYF
TRBJ1-2	15	TRBV13	CASSRTGQGNYGYTF
TRBJ2-1	15	TRBV9	CASSVAAGGLNEQFF
TRBJ2-7	14	TRBV28	CASSLGGRGDEQYF
TRBJ2-7	16	TRBV23-1	CASSQSMRGSVYEQYF
TRBJ2-1	16	TRBV7-2	CASSQGGGGSYNEQFF
TRBJ2-7	17	TRBV18	CASSPIAGGREAYEQYF
TRBJ2-3	15	TRBV6-1	CASSEGETSTDTQYF
TRBJ1-2	12	TRBV5-1	CASSLGDYGYTF
TRBJ2-5	14	TRBV6-6	CASSLVGQGSTQYF
TRBJ2-1	23	TRBV5-2	CASNLLPGHLLAGGRPSYNEQFF
TRBJ2-3	16	TRBV7-3	CASSTGLAGVTDTQYF
TRBJ2-7	13	TRBV19	CATSDNPSYEQYF
TRBJ2-7	14	TRBV6-5	CASTRTRGSYEQYF
TRBJ2-1	17	TRBV18	CASQQGLGLAGDNEQFF
TRBJ2-2	13	TRBV7-2	CASSLSSGRGLFF
TRBJ2-5	15	TRBV6-5	CASSYGGQGGETQYF
TRBJ2-7	16	TRBV7-9	CASSLLGDVPSHEQYF
TRBJ1-1	14	TRBV11-1	CASSFRGSNTEAFF
TRBJ2-2	14	TRBV5-1	CASSVRQGAGELFF
TRBJ2-5	16	TRBV6-6	CASSYSRRGSQETQYF
TRBJ2-7	16	TRBV7-2	CASSLVSSGGAYEQYF
TRBJ2-7	11	TRBV2	CASRTSYEQYF
TRBJ2-7	14	TRBV12-5	CASGPGQGSYEQYF
TRBJ2-1	19	TRBV19	CASSPRGFGTSGNGEEQFF
TRBJ2-5	16	TRBV5-6	CASHNPTGGGGETQYF